This TCR beta chain was found in a study of response to subunit inactivated influenza vaccine. Study-wide results and limits: Authors suggested that a seasonal influenza vaccination recruits few new T cells each time.

This CDR3 has 11 amino acids. V lost 5 bases and J 5 bases, leaving 10 bases between the germline ends. The germline CDR1 and CDR2 sequences are SQVTM and ANQGSEA. MiXCR, applied by TCRdb to the RT-PCR reads, yields one record per CDR3 protein. This table holds 610,000 or so distinct CDR3 sequences, 12% to 15% found once. A few counts support this clonotype. Antigen unknown. The source of this sequence is a man in his fifties or sixties who received an inactivated influenza vaccine. The sample in question was PBMCs from blood, obtained about 11 days after vaccination. J is TRBJ2-7 and V is TRBV29-1; the D is unclear. In nucleotides, the CDR3 is TGCAGCGTTCAATCTGGCAACGAGCAGTACTTC. This encodes CSVQSGNEQYF.